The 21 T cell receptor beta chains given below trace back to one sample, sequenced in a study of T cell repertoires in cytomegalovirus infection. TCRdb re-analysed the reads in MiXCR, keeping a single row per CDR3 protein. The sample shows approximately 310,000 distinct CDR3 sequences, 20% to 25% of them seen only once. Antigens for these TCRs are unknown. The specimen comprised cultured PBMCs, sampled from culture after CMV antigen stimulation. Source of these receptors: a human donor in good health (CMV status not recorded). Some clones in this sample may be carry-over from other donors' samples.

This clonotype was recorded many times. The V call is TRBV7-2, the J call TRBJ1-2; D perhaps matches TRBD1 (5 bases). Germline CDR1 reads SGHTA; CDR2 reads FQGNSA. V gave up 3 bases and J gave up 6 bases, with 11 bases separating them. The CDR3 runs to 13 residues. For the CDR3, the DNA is TGTGCCAGCAGCTTTTATCTGGACAATGGCTACACCTTC. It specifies CASSFYLDNGYTF.

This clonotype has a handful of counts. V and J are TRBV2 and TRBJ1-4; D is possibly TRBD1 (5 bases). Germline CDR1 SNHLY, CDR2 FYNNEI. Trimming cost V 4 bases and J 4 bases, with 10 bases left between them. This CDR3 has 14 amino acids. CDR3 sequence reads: CASSAQGLNEKLFF. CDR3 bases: TGTGCCAGCAGTGCGCAGGGCCTTAATGAAAAACTGTTTTTT.

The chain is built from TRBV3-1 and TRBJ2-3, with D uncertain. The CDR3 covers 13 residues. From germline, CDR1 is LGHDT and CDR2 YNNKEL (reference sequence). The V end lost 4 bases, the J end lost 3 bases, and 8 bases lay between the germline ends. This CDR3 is CASSREGTDTQYF. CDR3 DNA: TGTGCCAGCAGCCGGGAAGGGACAGATACGCAGTATTTT.

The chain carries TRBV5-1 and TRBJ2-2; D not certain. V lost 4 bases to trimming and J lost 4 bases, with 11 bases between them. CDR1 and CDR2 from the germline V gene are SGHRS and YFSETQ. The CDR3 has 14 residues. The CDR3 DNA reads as TGCGCCAGCAGCCCTGCCTCCTCCACCGGGGAGCTGTTTTTT. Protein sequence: CASSPASSTGELFF. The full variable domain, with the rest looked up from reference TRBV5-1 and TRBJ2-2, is KAGVTQTPRYLIKTRGQQVTLSCSPISGHRSVSWYQQTPGQGLQFLFEYFSETQRNKGNFPGRFSGRQFSNSRSEMNVSTLELGDSALYLCASSPASSTGELFFGEGSRLTVL.

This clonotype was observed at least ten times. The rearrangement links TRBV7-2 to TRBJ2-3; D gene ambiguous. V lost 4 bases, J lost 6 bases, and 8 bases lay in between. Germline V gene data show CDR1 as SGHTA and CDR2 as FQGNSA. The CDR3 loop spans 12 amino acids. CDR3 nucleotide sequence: TGTGCCAGCAGCTATACGGCGGATACGCAGTATTTT. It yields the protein CASSYTADTQYF.

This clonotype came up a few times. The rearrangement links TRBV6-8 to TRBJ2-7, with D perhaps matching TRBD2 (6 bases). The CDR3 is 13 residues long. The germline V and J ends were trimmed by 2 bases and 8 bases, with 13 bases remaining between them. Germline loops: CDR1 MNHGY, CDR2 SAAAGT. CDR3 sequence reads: CASSYNAGGQQYF. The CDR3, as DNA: TGTGCCAGCAGTTACAACGCCGGGGGACAGCAGTACTTC.

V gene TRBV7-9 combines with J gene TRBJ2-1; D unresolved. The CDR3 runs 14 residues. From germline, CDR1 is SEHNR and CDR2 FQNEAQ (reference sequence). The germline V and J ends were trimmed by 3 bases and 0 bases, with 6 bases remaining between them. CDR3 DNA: TGTGCCAGCAGCTTGATTTTCTCCTACAATGAGCAGTTCTTC. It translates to CASSLIFSYNEQFF.

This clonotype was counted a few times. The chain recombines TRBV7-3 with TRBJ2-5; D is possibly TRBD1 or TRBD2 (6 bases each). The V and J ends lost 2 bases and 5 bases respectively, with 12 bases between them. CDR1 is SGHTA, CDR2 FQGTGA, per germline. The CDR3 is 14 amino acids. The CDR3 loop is CASSLRGPGETQYF. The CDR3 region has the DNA TGTGCCAGCAGCTTACGGGGGCCGGGTGAGACCCAGTACTTC.

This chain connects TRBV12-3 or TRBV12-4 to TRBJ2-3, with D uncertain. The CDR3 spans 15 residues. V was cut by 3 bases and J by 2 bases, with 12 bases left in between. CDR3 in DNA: TGTGCCAGCAGTTTGCAGCTGAGGAACACAGATACGCAGTATTTT. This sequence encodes CASSLQLRNTDTQYF.

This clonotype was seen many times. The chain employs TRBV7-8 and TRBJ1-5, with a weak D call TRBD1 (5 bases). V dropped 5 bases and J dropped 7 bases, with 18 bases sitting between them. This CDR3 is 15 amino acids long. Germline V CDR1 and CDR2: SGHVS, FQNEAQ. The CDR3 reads CASSQDRQFGQPQHF. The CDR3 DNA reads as TGTGCCAGCAGCCAAGACCGACAGTTCGGGCAGCCCCAGCATTTT.

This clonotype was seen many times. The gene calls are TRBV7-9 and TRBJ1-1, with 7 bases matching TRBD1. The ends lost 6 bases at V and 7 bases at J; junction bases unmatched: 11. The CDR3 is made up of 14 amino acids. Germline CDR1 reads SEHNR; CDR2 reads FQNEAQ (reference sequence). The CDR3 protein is CASSSAGTDLEAFF. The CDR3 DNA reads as TGTGCCAGCAGTTCTGCCGGGACAGACCTTGAAGCTTTCTTT.

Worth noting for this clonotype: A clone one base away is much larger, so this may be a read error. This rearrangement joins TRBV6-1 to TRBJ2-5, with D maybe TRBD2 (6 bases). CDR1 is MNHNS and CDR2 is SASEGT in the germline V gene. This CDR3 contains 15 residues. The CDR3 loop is CARSQGLAGGETQYF. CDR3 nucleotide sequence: TGTGCCCGCAGTCAAGGACTTGCCGGAGGGGAGACCCAGTACTTC.

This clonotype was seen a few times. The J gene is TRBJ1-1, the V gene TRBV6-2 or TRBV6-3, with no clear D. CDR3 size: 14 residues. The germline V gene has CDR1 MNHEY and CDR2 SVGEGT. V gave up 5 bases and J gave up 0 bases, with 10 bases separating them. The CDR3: CASSGRTLNTEAFF. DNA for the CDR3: TGTGCCAGCAGTGGCCGGACCTTGAACACTGAAGCTTTCTTT.

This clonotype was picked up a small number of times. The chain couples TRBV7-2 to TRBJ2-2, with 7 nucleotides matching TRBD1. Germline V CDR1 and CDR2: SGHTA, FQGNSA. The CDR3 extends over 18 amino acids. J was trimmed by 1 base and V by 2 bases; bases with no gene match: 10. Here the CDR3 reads CASSLRAPTGLNTGELFF. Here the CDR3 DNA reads TGTGCCAGCAGCTTAAGGGCCCCGACAGGGCTGAACACCGGGGAGCTGTTTTTT.

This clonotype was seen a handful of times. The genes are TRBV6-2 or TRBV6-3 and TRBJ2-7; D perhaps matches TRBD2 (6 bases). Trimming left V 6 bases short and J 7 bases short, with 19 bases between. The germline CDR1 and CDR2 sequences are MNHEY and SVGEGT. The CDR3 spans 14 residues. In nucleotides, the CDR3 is TGTGCCAGCAGGAATCCGGGACTCCAGAGGGAGCAGTACGTC. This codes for CASRNPGLQREQYV.

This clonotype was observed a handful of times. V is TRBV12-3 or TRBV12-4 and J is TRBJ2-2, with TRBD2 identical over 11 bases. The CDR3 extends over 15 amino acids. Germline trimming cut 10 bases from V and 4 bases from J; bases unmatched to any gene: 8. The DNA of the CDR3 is TGTGCCATCCGTTCCGGGACTAGCGGCACCGGGGAGCTGTTTTTT. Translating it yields CAIRSGTSGTGELFF.

In nucleotides, the CDR3 is TGTGCCAGCAGACGACTAGCGGGAGGGAGCTCAGATACGCAGTATTTT. It yields the protein CASRRLAGGSSDTQYF. The chain employs TRBV12-3 or TRBV12-4 and TRBJ2-3, with 14 bases matching TRBD2. After removal of 6 bases from V and 4 bases from J, the junction contained 6 bases not matched to a gene. The CDR3 has 16 residues.

Written as DNA, the CDR3 is TGTGCCACCAGTGCTGACCCCCTTCATGAGCAGTTCTTC. Translated, it gives CATSADPLHEQFF. This sequence joins TRBV24-1 and TRBJ2-1, with D unresolved. V lost 5 bases and J lost 8, with 12 bases in between. Germline-derived CDR1 and CDR2 are KGHDR and SFDVKD. The length of the CDR3 is 13 residues.

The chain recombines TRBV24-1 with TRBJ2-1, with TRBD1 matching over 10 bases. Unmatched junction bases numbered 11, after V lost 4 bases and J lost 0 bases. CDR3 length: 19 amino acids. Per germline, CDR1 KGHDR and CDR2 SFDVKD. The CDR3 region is CATSELPGQGPSSYNEQFF. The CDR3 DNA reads TGTGCCACCAGTGAACTCCCGGGACAGGGGCCGAGCTCCTACAATGAGCAGTTCTTC.

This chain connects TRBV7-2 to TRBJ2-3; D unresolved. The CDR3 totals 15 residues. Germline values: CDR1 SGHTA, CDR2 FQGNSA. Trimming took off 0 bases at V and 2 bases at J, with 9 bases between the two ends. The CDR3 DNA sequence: TGTGCCAGCAGCTTAGCCCCCCAGTACACAGATACGCAGTATTTT. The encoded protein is CASSLAPQYTDTQYF.

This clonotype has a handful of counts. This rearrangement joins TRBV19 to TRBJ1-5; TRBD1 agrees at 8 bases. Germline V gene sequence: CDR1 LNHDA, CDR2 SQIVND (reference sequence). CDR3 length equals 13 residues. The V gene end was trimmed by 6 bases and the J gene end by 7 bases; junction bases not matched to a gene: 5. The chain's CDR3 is CASSQGAEQPQHF. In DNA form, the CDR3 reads TGTGCCAGTAGCCAGGGGGCGGAACAGCCCCAGCATTTT.